Detailed here is one T cell receptor beta chain. The antigen is unknown. This specimen belongs to a study of cytomegalovirus exposure and HLA in healthy donors. General study results and limits: The study reported that TCR beta sequences accurately predicted HLA-A and HLA-B alleles in most subjects.

Researchers ran the PCR with 60 Vbeta and 13 Jbeta primers. Sequencing used immunoSEQ multiplex PCR; TCRdb keeps in-frame clones, though not all of them. This listing includes around 35,000 clones. Germline loops: CDR1 SGDLS, CDR2 YYNGEE. V gave up 4 bases and J gave up 0 bases, with 11 bases separating them. CDR3 length: 15 amino acids. This sequence originates from a woman between 35 and 50 years old in good health and CMV-seropositive. Sample: PBMCs. The chain links TRBV9 to TRBJ2-1, with D unresolved. The chain's CDR3 is CASSPFVSSYNEQFF. The CDR3 coding sequence is TGTGCCAGCAGCCCATTTGTCAGCTCCTACAATGAGCAGTTCTTC.